This T cell receptor (beta chain) was sequenced during a study of vaccination effects on CD4 cells after COVID-19. Overall study findings and caveats: In healthy vaccinees, only 1 of 255 vaccine-induced clones cross-reacted with common cold coronaviruses. There was marked clonal contraction among infection- and vaccine-induced clones late after vaccination.

Trimming stripped 3 bases from V and 0 bases from J, with 12 bases between. Germline lookup yields CDR1 MNHNS and CDR2 SASEGT. The CDR3 has 16 amino acids. Some clones are missing from TCRdb's copy, which holds only in-frame ones; the method was immunoSEQ multiplex PCR. The table lists about 40,000 clones, about 63% of them singletons. Isolating CD4+ T cells followed approximately 11 days of culture. Participants got two doses of BNT162b2 or mRNA-1273 vaccine. Each culture had half its medium swapped for IL-2 medium on days 3 and 7. A word on this clone: The antigen remains undetermined.

The chain combines TRBV6-1 with TRBJ1-3, with D possibly being TRBD1 (6 bases). The receptor was isolated from a human donor who received a COVID-19 vaccine. Specimen: CD4+ T cells from PBMCs cultured without peptide, collected after COVID-19 vaccination. CDR3 in amino acids: CASSEGTGSSGNTIYF. The DNA for the CDR3 is TGTGCCAGCAGTGAGGGAACAGGGAGCTCTGGAAACACCATATATTTT.